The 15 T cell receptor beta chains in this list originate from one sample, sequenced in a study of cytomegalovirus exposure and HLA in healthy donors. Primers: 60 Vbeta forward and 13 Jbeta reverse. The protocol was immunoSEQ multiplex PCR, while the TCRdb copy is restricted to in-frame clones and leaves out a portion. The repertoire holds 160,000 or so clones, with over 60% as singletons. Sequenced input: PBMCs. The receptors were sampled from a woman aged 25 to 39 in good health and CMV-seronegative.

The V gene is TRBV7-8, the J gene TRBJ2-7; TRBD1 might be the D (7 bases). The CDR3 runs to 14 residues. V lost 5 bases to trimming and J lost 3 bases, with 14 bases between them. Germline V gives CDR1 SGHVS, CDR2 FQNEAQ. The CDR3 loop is CASSRSGGSYEQYF. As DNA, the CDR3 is TGTGCCAGCAGCCGCTCAGGGGGGAGCTACGAGCAGTACTTC.

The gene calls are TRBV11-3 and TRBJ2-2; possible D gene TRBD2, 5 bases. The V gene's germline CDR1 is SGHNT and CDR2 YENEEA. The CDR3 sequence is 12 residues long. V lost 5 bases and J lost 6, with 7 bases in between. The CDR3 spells CASSLRAGELFF. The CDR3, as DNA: TGTGCCAGCAGCCTGAGGGCCGGGGAGCTGTTTTTT.

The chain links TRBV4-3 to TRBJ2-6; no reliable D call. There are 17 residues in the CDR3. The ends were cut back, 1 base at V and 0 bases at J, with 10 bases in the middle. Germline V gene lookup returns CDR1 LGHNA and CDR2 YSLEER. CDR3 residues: CASSQGAGTSGANVLTF. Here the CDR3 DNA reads TGCGCCAGCAGCCAAGGAGCAGGAACCTCTGGGGCCAACGTCCTGACTTTC.

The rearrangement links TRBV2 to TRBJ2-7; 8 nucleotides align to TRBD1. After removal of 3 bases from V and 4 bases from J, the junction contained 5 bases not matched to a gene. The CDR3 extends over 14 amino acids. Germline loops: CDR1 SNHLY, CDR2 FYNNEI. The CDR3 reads CASSEARGQYEQYF. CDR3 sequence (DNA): TGTGCCAGCAGTGAGGCCAGGGGGCAATACGAGCAGTACTTC.

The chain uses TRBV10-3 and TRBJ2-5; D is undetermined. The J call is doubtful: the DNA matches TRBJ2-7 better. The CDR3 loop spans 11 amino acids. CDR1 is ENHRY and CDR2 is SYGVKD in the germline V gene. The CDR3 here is CAISDWGEQYF. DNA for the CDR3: TGTGCCATCAGTGACTGGGGCGAGCAGTACTTC.

The CDR3 is CASSAFGTDYEQYF. As DNA, the CDR3 is TGTGCCAGCAGTGCCTTCGGGACAGACTACGAGCAGTACTTC. The rearrangement joins TRBV6-5 to TRBJ2-7; 7 bases agree with TRBD1. This CDR3 has 14 amino acids. The trim removed 5 bases at V and 3 bases at J, leaving 7 bases unmatched. Germline loops: CDR1 MNHEY, CDR2 SVGAGI.

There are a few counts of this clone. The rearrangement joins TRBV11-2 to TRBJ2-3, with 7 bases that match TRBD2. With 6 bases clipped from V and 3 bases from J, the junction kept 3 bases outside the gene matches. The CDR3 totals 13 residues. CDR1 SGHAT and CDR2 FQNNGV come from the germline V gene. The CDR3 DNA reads TGTGCCAGCAGTTCCGGGAGGACAGATACGCAGTATTTT. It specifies CASSSGRTDTQYF. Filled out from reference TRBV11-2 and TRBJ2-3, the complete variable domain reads EAGVAQSPRYKIIEKRQSVAFWCNPISGHATLYWYQQILGQGPKLLIQFQNNGVVDDSQLPKDRFSAERLKGVDSTLKIQPAKLEDSAVYLCASSSGRTDTQYFGPGTRLTVL.

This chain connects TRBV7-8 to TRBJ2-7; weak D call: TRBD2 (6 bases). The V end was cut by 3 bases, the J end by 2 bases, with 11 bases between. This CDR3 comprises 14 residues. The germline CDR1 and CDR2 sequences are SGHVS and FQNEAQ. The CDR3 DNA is TGTGCCAGCAGCTTCGGGACTCATGCCTACGAGCAGTACTTC. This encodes CASSFGTHAYEQYF.

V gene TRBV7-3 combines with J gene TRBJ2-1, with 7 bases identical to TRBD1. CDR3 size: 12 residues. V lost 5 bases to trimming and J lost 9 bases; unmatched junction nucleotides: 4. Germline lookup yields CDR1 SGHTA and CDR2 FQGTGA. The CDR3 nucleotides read TGTGCCAGCAGCCCGAACAGGGGTGAGCAGTTCTTC. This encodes CASSPNRGEQFF.

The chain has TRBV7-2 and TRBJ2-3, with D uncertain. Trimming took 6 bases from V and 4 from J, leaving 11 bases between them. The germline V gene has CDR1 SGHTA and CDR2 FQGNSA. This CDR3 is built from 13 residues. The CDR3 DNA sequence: TGTGCCAGCAGGGCCTCCCCCGCAGATACGCAGTATTTT. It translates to CASRASPADTQYF.

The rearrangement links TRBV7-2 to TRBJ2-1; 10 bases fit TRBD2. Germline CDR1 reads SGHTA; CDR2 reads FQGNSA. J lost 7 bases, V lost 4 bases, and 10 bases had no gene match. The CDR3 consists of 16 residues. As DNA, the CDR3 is TGTGCCAGCAGCTCCGCTAGCGGGGGAGTTACAAATGAGCAGTTCTTC. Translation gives CASSSASGGVTNEQFF.

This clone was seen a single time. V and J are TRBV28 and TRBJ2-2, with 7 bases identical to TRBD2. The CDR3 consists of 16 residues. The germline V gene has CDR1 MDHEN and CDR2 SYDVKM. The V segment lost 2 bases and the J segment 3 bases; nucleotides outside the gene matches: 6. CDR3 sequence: CASSLIELADTGELFF. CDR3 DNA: TGTGCCAGCAGTTTAATCGAGCTAGCGGACACCGGGGAGCTGTTTTTT.

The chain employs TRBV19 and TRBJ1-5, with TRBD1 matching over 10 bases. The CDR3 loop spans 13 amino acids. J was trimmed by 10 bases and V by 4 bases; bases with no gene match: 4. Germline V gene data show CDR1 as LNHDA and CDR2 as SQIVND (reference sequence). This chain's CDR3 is CASSKGQGRPQHF. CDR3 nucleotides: TGTGCCAGTAGTAAGGGACAGGGGAGACCCCAGCATTTT.

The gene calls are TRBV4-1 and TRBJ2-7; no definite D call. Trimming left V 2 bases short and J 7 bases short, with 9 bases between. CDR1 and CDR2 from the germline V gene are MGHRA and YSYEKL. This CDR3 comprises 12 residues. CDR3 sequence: CASSQINGEQYF. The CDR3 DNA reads TGCGCCAGCAGCCAAATCAACGGGGAGCAGTACTTC.

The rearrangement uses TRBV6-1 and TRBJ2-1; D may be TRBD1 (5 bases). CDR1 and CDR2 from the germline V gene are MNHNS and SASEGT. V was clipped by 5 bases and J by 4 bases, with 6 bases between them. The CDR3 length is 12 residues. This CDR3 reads CASSNRYNEQFF. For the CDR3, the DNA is TGTGCCAGCAGTAACAGGTACAATGAGCAGTTCTTC.